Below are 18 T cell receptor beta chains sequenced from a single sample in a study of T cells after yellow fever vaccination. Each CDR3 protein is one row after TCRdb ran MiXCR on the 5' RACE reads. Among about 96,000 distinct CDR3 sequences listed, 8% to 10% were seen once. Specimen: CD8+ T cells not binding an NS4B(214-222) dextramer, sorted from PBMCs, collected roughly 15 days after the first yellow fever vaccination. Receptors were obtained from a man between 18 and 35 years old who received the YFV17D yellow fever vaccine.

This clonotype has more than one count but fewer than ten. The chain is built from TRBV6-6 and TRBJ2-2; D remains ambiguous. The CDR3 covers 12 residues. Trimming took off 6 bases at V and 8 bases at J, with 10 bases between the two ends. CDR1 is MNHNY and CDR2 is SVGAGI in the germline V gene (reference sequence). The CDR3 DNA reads TGTGCCAGCAGACTACTGGGGGGGGAGCTGTTTTTT. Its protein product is CASRLLGGELFF.

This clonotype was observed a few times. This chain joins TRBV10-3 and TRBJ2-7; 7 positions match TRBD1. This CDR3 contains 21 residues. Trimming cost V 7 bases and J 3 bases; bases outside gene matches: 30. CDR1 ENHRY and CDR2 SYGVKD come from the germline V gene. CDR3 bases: TGTGCCATCACCCTAGATACCGACATCAATTGGCTAACAGGGGCCTACTACGAGCAGTACGTC. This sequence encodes CAITLDTDINWLTGAYYEQYV.

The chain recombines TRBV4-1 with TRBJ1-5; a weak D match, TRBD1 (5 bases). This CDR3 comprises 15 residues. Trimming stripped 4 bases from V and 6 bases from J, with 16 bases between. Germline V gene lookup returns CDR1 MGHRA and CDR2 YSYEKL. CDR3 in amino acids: CASSPRPGDGQPQHF. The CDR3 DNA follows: TGCGCCAGCAGCCCCCGTCCGGGGGACGGTCAGCCCCAGCATTTT.

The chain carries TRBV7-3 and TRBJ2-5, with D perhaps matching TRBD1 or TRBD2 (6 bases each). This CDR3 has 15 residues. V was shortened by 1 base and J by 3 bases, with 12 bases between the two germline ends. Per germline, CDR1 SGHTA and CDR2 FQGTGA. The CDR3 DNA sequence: TGTGCCAGCAGCTTAAAGGGGGGTCAAAAAGAGACCCAGTACTTC. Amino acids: CASSLKGGQKETQYF.

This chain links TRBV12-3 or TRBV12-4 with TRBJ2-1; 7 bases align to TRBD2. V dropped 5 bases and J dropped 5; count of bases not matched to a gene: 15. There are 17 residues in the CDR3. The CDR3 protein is CASSPLGGGGPHNEQFF. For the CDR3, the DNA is TGTGCCAGCAGTCCGCTCGGCGGGGGAGGCCCTCACAATGAGCAGTTCTTC.

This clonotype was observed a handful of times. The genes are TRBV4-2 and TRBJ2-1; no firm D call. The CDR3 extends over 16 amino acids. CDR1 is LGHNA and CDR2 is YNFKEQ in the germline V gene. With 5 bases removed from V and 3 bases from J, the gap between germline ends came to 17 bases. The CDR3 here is CASSTLLKDVYNEQFF. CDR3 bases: TGTGCCAGCAGCACCCTATTAAAGGACGTCTACAATGAGCAGTTCTTC.

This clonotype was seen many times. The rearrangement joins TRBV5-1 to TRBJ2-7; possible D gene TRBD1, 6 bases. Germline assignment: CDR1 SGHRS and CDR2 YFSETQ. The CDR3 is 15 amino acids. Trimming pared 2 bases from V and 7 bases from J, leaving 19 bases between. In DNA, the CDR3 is TGCGCCAGCAGCTTAGGGGACACCTCTCCCTTGGAGCAGTACTTC. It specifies CASSLGDTSPLEQYF.

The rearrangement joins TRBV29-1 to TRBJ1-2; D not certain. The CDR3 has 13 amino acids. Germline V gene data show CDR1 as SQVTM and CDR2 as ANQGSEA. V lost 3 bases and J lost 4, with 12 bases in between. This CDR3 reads CSVEEPQSYGYTF. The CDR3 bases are TGCAGCGTTGAGGAACCTCAGTCCTATGGCTACACCTTC.

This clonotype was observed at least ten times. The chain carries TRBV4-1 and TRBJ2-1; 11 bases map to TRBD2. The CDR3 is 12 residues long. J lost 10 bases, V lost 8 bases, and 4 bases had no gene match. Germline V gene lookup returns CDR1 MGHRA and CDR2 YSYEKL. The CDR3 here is CASLRTSGEQFF. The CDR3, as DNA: TGCGCCAGCCTACGGACTAGCGGGGAGCAGTTCTTC.

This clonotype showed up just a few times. Written as DNA, the CDR3 is TGTGCCAGCTCTGCGGACAGGGAGGGGACTGAAGCTTTCTTT. It specifies CASSADREGTEAFF. The chain joins TRBV18 to TRBJ1-1, with 8 positions matching TRBD1. J was trimmed by 5 bases and V by 6 bases; bases with no gene match: 8. CDR1 is KGHSH and CDR2 is LQKENI in the germline V gene. The CDR3 sequence is 14 residues long.

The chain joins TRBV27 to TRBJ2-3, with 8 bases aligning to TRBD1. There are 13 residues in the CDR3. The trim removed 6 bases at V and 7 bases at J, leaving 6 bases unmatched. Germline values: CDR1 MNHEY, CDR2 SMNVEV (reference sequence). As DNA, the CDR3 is TGTGCCAGCAGCGTACAGGGGGGAAATACGCAGTATTTT. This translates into CASSVQGGNTQYF.

The CDR3: CASSPPQAWYEQYV. The CDR3, as DNA: TGTGCCAGCAGTCCCCCACAGGCCTGGTACGAGCAGTACGTC. This rearrangement joins TRBV7-9 to TRBJ2-7; TRBD1 is a possible D gene (5 bases). V lost 6 bases, J lost 4 bases, and 16 bases lay in between. The CDR3 runs 14 residues. Germline V gene data show CDR1 as SEHNR and CDR2 as FQNEAQ (reference sequence).

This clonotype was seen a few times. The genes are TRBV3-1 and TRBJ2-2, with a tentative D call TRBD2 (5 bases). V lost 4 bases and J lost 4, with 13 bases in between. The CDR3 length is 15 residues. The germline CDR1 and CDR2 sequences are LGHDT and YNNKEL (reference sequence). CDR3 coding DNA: TGTGCCAGCAGCCCGGGGTCCTTAGGCACCGGGGAGCTGTTTTTT. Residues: CASSPGSLGTGELFF.

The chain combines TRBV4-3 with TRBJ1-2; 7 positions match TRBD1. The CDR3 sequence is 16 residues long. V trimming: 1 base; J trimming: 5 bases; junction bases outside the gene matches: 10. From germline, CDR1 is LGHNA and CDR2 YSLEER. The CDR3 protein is CASSQVWGRGNYGYTF. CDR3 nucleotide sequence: TGCGCCAGCAGCCAAGTTTGGGGCAGGGGGAATTATGGCTACACCTTC.

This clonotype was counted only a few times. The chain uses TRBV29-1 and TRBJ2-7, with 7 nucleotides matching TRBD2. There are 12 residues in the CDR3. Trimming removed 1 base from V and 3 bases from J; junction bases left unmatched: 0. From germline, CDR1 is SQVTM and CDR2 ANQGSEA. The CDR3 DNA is TGCAGCGTTGAAGGGACTAGCTACGAGCAGTACGTC. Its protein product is CSVEGTSYEQYV.

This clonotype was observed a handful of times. Here the CDR3 DNA reads TGTGCCAGTAGTATCACCGGGACTAGCGGCTCCTACGAGCAGTACTTC. Translation gives CASSITGTSGSYEQYF. This chain uses TRBV19 with TRBJ2-7; TRBD2 matches at 11 bases. Germline V gene data show CDR1 as LNHDA and CDR2 as SQIVND (reference sequence). The CDR3 length is 16 residues. J gave up 0 bases and V 3 bases, and 4 bases lay outside the gene matches.

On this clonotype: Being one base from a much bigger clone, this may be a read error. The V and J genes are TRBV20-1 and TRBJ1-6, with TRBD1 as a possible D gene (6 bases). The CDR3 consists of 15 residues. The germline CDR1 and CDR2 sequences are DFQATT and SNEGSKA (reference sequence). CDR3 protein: CCARRGDSYNSPLHF. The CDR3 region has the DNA TGCTGTGCTAGGAGGGGGGACTCCTATAATTCACCCCTCCACTTT.

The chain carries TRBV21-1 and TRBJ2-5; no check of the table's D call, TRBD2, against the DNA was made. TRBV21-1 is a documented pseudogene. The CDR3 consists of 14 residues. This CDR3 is CASRVITRVETQYF. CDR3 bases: TGTGCCAGCAGGGTTATCACTAGGGTGGAGACCCAGTACTTC.